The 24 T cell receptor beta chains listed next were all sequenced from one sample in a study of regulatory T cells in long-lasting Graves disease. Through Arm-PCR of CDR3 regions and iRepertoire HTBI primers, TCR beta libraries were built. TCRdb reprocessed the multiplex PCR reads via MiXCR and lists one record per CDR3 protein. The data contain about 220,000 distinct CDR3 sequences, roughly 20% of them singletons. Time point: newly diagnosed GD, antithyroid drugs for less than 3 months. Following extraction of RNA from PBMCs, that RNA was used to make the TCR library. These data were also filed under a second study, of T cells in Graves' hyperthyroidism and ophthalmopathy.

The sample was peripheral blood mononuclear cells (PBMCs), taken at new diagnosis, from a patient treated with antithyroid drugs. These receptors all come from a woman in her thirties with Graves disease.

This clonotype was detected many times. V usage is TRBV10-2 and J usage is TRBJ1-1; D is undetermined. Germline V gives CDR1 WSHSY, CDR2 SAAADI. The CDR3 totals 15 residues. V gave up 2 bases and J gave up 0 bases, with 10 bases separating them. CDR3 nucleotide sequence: TGCGCCAGCAGTGAGAGTGACCTAATGAACACTGAAGCTTTCTTT. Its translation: CASSESDLMNTEAFF.

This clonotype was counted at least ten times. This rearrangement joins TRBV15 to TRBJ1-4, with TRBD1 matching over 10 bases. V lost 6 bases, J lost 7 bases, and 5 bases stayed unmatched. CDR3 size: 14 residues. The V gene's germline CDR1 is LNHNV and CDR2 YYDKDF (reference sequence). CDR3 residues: CATRPTGGGEKLFF. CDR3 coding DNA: TGTGCCACCAGGCCGACAGGGGGCGGTGAAAAACTGTTTTTT.

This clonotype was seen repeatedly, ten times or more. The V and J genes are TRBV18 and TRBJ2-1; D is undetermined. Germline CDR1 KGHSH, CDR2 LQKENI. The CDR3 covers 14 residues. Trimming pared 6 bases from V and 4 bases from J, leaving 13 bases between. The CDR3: CASSLASTYNEQFF. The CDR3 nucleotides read TGTGCCAGCTCCCTTGCCAGCACTTACAATGAGCAGTTCTTC.

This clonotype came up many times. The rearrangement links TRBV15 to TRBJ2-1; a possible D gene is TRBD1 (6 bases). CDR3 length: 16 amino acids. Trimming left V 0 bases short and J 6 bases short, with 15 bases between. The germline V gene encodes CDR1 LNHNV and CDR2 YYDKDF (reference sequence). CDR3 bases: TGTGCCACCAGCAGAGATAGGCTGAGAGGGGGCAATGAGCAGTTCTTC. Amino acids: CATSRDRLRGGNEQFF.

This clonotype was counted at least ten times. The CDR3 region is CASSGQPNEKLFF. CDR3 nucleotides: TGTGCCAGCTCGGGACAGCCTAATGAAAAACTGTTTTTT. The V and J genes are TRBV18 and TRBJ1-4; TRBD1 agrees at 7 bases. From germline, CDR1 is KGHSH and CDR2 LQKENI. V trimming: 6 bases; J trimming: 3 bases; junction bases outside the gene matches: 1. The CDR3 contains 13 residues.

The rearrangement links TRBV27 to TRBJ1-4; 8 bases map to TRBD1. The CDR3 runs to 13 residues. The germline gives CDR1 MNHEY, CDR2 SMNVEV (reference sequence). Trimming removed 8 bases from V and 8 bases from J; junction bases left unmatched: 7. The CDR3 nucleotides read TGTGCCAGCGCAGGGGGCGCGAGGGAAAAACTGTTTTTT. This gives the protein CASAGGAREKLFF.

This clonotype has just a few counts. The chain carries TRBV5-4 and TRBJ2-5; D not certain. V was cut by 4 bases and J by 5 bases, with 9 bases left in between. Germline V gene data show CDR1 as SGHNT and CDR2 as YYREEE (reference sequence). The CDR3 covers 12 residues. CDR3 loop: CASSRATETQYF. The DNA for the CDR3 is TGTGCCAGCAGCCGGGCCACTGAGACCCAGTACTTC.

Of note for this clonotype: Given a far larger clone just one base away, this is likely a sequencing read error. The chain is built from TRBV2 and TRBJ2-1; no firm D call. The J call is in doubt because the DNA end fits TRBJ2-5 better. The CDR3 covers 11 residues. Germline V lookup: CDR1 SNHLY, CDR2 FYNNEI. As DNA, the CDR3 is TGTGCCAGCAGTGAAGTGGAGAGCCAGTACTTC. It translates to CASSEVESQYF.

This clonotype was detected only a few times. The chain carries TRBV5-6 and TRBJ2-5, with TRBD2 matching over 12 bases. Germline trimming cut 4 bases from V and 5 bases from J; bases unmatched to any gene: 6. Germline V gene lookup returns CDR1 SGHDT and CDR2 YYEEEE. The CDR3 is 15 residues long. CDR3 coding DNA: TGTGCCAGCAGCCCCGGGACTAGCGGGCGGGAGACCCAGTACTTC. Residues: CASSPGTSGRETQYF.

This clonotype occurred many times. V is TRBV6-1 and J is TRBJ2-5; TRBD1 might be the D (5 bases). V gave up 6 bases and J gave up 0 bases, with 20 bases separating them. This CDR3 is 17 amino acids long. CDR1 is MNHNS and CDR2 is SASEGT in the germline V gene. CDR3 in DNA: TGTGCCAGCAGCCAAAGGGCGAGGAACAGGAACCAAGAGACCCAGTACTTC. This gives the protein CASSQRARNRNQETQYF.

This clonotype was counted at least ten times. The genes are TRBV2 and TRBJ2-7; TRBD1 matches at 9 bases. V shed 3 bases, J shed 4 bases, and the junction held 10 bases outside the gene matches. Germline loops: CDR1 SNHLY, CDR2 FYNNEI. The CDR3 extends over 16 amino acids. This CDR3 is CASSEIGGQGWYEQYF. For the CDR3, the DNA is TGTGCCAGCAGTGAGATCGGGGGACAGGGATGGTACGAGCAGTACTTC.

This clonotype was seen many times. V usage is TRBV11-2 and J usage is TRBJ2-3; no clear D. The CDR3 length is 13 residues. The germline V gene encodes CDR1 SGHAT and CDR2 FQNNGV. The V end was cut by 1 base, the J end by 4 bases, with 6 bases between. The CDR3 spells CASSLVGSDTQYF. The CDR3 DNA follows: TGTGCCAGCAGCTTAGTTGGCTCAGATACGCAGTATTTT.

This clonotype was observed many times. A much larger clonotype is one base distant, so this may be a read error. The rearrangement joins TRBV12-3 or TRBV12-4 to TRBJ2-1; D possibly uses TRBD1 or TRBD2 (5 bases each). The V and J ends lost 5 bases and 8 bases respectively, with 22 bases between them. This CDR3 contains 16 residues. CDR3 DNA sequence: TGTGCCAGCAGTCAATCCCACCCGGGGCCCAGCGATGAGCAGTTCTTC. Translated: CASSQSHPGPSDEQFF.

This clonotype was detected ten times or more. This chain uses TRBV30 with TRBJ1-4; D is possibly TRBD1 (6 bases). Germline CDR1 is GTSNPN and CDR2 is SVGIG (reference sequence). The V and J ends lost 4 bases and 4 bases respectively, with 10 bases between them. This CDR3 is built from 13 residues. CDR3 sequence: CAWKQQGNEKLFF. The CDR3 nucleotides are TGTGCCTGGAAACAACAGGGTAATGAAAAACTGTTTTTT. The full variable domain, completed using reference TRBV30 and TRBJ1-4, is SQTIHQWPATLVQPVGSPLSLECTVEGTSNPNLYWYRQAAGRGLQLLFYSVGIGQISSEVPQNLSASRPQDRQFILSSKKLLLSDSGFYLCAWKQQGNEKLFFGSGTQLSVL.

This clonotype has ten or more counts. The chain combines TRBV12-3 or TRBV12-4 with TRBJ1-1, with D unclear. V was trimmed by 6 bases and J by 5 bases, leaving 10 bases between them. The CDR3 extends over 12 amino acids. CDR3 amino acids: CASSPFGTEAFF. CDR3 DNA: TGTGCCAGCAGCCCCTTTGGGACTGAAGCTTTCTTT.

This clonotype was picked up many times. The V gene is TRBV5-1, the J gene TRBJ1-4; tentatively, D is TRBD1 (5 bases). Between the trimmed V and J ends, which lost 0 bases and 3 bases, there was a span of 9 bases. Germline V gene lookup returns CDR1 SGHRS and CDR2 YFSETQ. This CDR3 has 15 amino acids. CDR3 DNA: TGCGCCAGCAGCTTGGCCGCAGGGCCTAATGAAAAACTGTTTTTT. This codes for CASSLAAGPNEKLFF.

The chain's CDR3 is CASSDSTGGRDTQYF. As DNA, the CDR3 is TGTGCCAGCAGTGACTCGACAGGGGGCAGAGATACGCAGTATTTT. The chain is built from TRBV6-1 and TRBJ2-3; TRBD1 agrees at 10 bases. Germline CDR1 is MNHNS and CDR2 is SASEGT. The trim removed 3 bases at V and 5 bases at J, leaving 5 bases unmatched. The CDR3 has 15 amino acids.

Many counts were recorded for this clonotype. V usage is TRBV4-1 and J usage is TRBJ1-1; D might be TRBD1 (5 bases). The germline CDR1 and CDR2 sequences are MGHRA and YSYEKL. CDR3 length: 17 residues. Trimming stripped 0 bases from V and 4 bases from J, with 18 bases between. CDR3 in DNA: TGCGCCAGCAGCCAAGAGAAGGCAGGGTTATCGGGCACTGAAGCTTTCTTT. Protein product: CASSQEKAGLSGTEAFF.

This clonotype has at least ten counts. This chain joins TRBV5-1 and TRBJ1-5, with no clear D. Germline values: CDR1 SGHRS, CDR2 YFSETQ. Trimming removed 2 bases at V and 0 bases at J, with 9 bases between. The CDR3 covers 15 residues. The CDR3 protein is CASSFGADSNQPQHF. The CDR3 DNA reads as TGCGCCAGCAGCTTTGGTGCAGATAGCAATCAGCCCCAGCATTTT.

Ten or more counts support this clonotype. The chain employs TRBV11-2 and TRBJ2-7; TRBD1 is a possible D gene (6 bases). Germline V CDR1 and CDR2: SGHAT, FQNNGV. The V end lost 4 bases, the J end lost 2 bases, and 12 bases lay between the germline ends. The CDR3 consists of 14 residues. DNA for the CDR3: TGTGCCAGCAGCTCGCAACAGGGCCCCTACGAGCAGTACTTC. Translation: CASSSQQGPYEQYF.

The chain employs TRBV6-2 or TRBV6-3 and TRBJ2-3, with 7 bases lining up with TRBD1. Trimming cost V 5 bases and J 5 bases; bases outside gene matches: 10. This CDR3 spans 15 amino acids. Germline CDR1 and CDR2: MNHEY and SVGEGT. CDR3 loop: CASSEENRGLDTQYF. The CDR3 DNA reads TGTGCCAGCAGTGAAGAGAACAGGGGTTTAGATACGCAGTATTTT.

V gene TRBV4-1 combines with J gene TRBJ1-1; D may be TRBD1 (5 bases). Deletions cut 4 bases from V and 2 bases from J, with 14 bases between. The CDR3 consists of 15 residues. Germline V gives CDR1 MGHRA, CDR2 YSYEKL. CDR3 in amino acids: CASSPPIGGNTEAFF. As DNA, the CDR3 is TGCGCCAGCAGCCCACCAATCGGGGGAAACACTGAAGCTTTCTTT.

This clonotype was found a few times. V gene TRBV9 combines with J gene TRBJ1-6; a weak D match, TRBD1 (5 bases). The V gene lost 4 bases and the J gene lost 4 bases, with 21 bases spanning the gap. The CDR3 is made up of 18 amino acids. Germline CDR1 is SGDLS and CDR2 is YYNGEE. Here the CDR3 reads CASSPLPGWGHYNSPLHF. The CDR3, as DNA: TGTGCCAGCAGCCCCCTCCCCGGGTGGGGCCATTATAATTCACCCCTCCACTTT.

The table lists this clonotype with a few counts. Here the CDR3 reads CASSLYQGHDSPLHF. CDR3 DNA sequence: TGTGCCAGCAGCTTATACCAGGGGCATGATTCACCCCTCCACTTT. The V gene is TRBV7-6, the J gene TRBJ1-6; possible D gene TRBD1, 6 bases. This CDR3 has 15 amino acids. Trimming shortened V by 2 bases and J by 8 bases, and 13 bases separated the two germline ends. In germline, CDR1 is SGHVS, CDR2 FNYEAQ.